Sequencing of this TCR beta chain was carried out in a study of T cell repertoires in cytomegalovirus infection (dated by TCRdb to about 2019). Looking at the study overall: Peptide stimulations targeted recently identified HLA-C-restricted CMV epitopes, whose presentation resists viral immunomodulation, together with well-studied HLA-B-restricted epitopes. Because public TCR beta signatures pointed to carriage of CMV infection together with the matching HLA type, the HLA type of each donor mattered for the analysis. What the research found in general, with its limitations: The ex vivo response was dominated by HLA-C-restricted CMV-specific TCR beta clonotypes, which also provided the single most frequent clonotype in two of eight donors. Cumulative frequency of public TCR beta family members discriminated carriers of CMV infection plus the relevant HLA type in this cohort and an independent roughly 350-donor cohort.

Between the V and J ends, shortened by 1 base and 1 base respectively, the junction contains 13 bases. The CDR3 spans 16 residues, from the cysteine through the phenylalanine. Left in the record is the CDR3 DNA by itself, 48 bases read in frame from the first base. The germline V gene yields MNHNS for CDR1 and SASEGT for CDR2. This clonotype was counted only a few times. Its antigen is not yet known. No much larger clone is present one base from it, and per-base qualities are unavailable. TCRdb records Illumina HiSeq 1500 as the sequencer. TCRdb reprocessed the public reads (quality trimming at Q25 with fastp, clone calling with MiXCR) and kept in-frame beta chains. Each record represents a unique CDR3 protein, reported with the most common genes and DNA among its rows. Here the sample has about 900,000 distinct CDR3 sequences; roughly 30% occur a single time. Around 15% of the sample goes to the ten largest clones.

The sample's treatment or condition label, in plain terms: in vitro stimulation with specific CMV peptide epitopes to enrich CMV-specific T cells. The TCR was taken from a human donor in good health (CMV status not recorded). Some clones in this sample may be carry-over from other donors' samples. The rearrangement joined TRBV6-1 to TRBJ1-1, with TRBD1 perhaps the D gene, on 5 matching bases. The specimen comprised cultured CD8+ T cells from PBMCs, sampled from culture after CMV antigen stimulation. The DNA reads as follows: TGTGCCAGCAGTGAAGGGGACCGTGGTTGGAACACTGAAGCTTTCTTT. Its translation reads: CASSEGDRGWNTEAFF.